The 8 T cell receptor beta chains reported below all come from one sample, sequenced in a study of early T cells in non-severe SARS-CoV-2 infection. TCRdb analysed the 5' RACE reads with MiXCR anew, one entry per CDR3 protein. Of about 80,000 distinct CDR3 sequences in the sample, more than 5% were seen once. Sequencing was done on a sample of whole blood. These receptor sequences come from an adult who was a healthcare worker with PCR-confirmed SARS-CoV-2 infection or an uninfected control (not recorded which).

This chain uses TRBV28 with TRBJ2-7; a possible D gene is TRBD1 (6 bases). This CDR3 has 15 amino acids. Trimming cost V 3 bases and J 2 bases, with 14 bases left between them. Looked up from germline, CDR1 is MDHEN and CDR2 is SYDVKM. CDR3 bases: TGTGCCAGCAGTTTTCTGAACAGGGATCCCTACGAGCAGTACTTC. Its translation: CASSFLNRDPYEQYF. The full variable domain, in which reference TRBV28 and TRBJ2-7 provide the parts outside the CDR3, is DVKVTQSSRYLVKRTGEKVFLECVQDMDHENMFWYRQDPGLGLRLIYFSYDVKMKEKGDIPEGYSVSREKKERFSLILESASTNQTSMYLCASSFLNRDPYEQYFGPGTRLTVT.

In its sample, this clonotype was seen a few times. The chain joins TRBV29-1 to TRBJ2-5; D is unresolved. The CDR3 length is 11 residues. The germline V gene encodes CDR1 SQVTM and CDR2 ANQGSEA. Trimming removed 6 bases at V and 0 bases at J, with 5 bases between. The CDR3 sequence: CSVANQETQYF. The CDR3 region has the DNA TGCAGCGTGGCAAACCAAGAGACCCAGTACTTC.

This clonotype has a handful of counts. The chain combines TRBV20-1 with TRBJ2-3; unclear D gene. This CDR3 is 12 amino acids long. V gave up 5 bases and J gave up 2 bases, with 8 bases separating them. Looked up from germline, CDR1 is DFQATT and CDR2 is SNEGSKA (reference sequence). CDR3 in DNA: TGCAGTGCTCCCGCTAACACAGATACGCAGTATTTT. Amino acid sequence: CSAPANTDTQYF.

In its sample, this clonotype was seen a few times. The chain combines TRBV28 with TRBJ1-6; D gene unclear. Trimming left V 6 bases short and J 6 bases short, with 9 bases between. The germline V gene has CDR1 MDHEN and CDR2 SYDVKM. The CDR3 extends over 13 amino acids. CDR3 nucleotide sequence: TGTGCCAGCAGGAACGGATTTAATTCACCCCTCCACTTT. This gives the protein CASRNGFNSPLHF.

This clonotype was found many times. This chain connects TRBV12-3 or TRBV12-4 to TRBJ2-1; 15 bases line up with TRBD2. The V and J ends lost 6 bases and 8 bases, in that order; junction bases with no gene match: 8. The CDR3 covers 16 residues. The DNA for the CDR3 is TGTGCCAGCAGCCCGATCGGACTAGCGGGAGGGGATGAGCAGTTCTTC. It translates to CASSPIGLAGGDEQFF.

This chain joins TRBV20-1 and TRBJ1-5; D might be TRBD1 (6 bases). The germline CDR1 and CDR2 sequences are DFQATT and SNEGSKA (reference sequence). Deletions cut 0 bases from V and 1 base from J, with 10 bases between. The CDR3 has 15 amino acids. The CDR3 loop is CSARDGQGSNQPQHF. The CDR3 region has the DNA TGCAGTGCTAGAGATGGGCAGGGGAGCAATCAGCCCCAGCATTTT.

This chain links TRBV19 with TRBJ2-6, with D possibly being TRBD1 or TRBD2 (5 bases each). V was clipped by 3 bases and J by 0 bases, with 12 bases between them. The CDR3 contains 17 residues. Germline V lookup: CDR1 LNHDA, CDR2 SQIVND (reference sequence). The CDR3, as DNA: TGTGCCAGTAGTATGTCCGGGACCTACTCTGGGGCCAACGTCCTGACTTTC. It specifies CASSMSGTYSGANVLTF.

This clonotype has just a few counts. The rearrangement uses TRBV30 and TRBJ1-1; TRBD1 aligns across 9 bases. The V gene's germline CDR1 is GTSNPN and CDR2 SVGIG (reference sequence). CDR3 length equals 15 residues. With 3 bases clipped from V and 2 bases from J, the junction kept 7 bases outside the gene matches. The CDR3 loop reads CAWSPGTGTNTEAFF. DNA for the CDR3: TGTGCCTGGAGCCCCGGGACAGGGACAAACACTGAAGCTTTCTTT.